These T cell receptor beta chains were read from a single sample in a study of Ad26.COV2.S vaccination and SARS-CoV-2 variants. Assay: immunoSEQ multiplex PCR; the TCRdb copy retains only in-frame clones and omits some. The sample lists hundreds of thousands of clones; roughly nine tenths were seen once. The source was peripheral blood, collected in a trial of Ad26.COV2.S vaccine versus placebo. These receptors all come from a person between 18 and 65 years old who received the Ad26.COV2.S COVID-19 vaccine or a placebo. Both conserved end residues are part of each CDR3. A D gene is named only where the DNA matches it firmly. Expanded clones are given a class, and other clones once, few, many or no size at all.

j_call: TRBJ2-5
d_call: TRBD2
clone_size: .
v_call: TRBV5-8
cdr3_nt: TGTGCCAGCACCCGGGGGGGGGTCCAAGAGACCCAGTACTTC
cdr3_aa: CASTRGGVQETQYF

j_call: TRBJ2-1
d_call: .
clone_size: .
v_call: TRBV11-3
cdr3_nt: TGTGCCAGCAGCTTAGGCCAGGGAATCAATGAGCAGTTCTTC
cdr3_aa: CASSLGQGINEQFF

j_call: TRBJ2-7
d_call: TRBD1
clone_size: few
v_call: TRBV19
cdr3_nt: TGTGCCAGTAGTCCCGGGACAGGTTCGTTCGAGCAGTACTTC
cdr3_aa: CASSPGTGSFEQYF

j_call: TRBJ2-1
d_call: TRBD2
clone_size: .
v_call: TRBV2
cdr3_nt: TGTGCCAGCAGTTCCGGGACTAGCTCCTACAATGAGCAGTTCTTC
cdr3_aa: CASSSGTSSYNEQFF

j_call: TRBJ1-1
d_call: .
clone_size: once
v_call: TRBV5-4
cdr3_nt: TGTGCCAGCAGCTTGATCAGGGACACTGAAGCTTTCTTT
cdr3_aa: CASSLIRDTEAFF

j_call: TRBJ1-2
d_call: .
clone_size: .
v_call: TRBV19
cdr3_nt: TGTGCCAGTAGTCAGGGGTATACAGCTAACTATGGCTACACCTTC
cdr3_aa: CASSQGYTANYGYTF

j_call: TRBJ2-1
d_call: .
clone_size: .
v_call: TRBV14
cdr3_nt: TGTGCCAGCAGCCCCCCGGACTGGGGATTCTACAATGAGCAGTTCTTC
cdr3_aa: CASSPPDWGFYNEQFF

j_call: TRBJ2-5
d_call: TRBD1
clone_size: .
v_call: TRBV7-8
cdr3_nt: TGTGCCAGCAGCCGGGACAGGGGTGGAGAGACCCAGTACTTC
cdr3_aa: CASSRDRGGETQYF

j_call: TRBJ2-2
d_call: .
clone_size: .
v_call: TRBV24-1
cdr3_nt: TGTGCCACGAGGTCCTTCACCGGGGAGCTGTTTTTT
cdr3_aa: CATRSFTGELFF

j_call: TRBJ2-2
d_call: .
clone_size: .
v_call: TRBV19
cdr3_nt: TGTGCCAGTAGTCTGGTATTGAACACCGGGGAGCTGTTTTTT
cdr3_aa: CASSLVLNTGELFF

j_call: TRBJ2-7
d_call: .
clone_size: .
v_call: TRBV18
cdr3_nt: TGTGCCGGCTCACCAACAGGACTCTCAACGTATGGGCAGTACTTC
cdr3_aa: CAGSPTGLSTYGQYF

j_call: TRBJ2-7
d_call: .
clone_size: .
v_call: TRBV12-5
cdr3_nt: TGTGCTAGTGGTCCCCGGGAATACGAGCAGTACTTC
cdr3_aa: CASGPREYEQYF

j_call: TRBJ2-5
d_call: .
clone_size: .
v_call: TRBV21-1
cdr3_nt: TGTGCCAGCAGCAAAGGGGGTCCGGGGGGCCCCCAAGAGACCCAGTACTTC
cdr3_aa: CASSKGGPGGPQETQYF

j_call: TRBJ2-5
d_call: .
clone_size: .
v_call: TRBV5-1
cdr3_nt: TGCGCCAGCAGCTTGGAATTGCAGGGGGGGTACCAAGAGACCCAGTACTTC
cdr3_aa: CASSLELQGGYQETQYF

j_call: TRBJ1-2
d_call: .
clone_size: once
v_call: TRBV6-5
cdr3_nt: TGTGCCAGCACAACGGCGCTGTTAGCTAACTATGGCTACACCTTC
cdr3_aa: CASTTALLANYGYTF

j_call: TRBJ2-3
d_call: TRBD2
clone_size: once
v_call: TRBV6-5
cdr3_nt: TGTGCCAGCAGTTACGATAGCGGGGGGTCTATAGATACGCAGTATTTT
cdr3_aa: CASSYDSGGSIDTQYF

j_call: TRBJ2-5
d_call: .
clone_size: .
v_call: TRBV5-4
cdr3_nt: TGTGCCAGCAGCGGGGCCTGGAGGGATGAGACCCAGTACTTC
cdr3_aa: CASSGAWRDETQYF

j_call: TRBJ2-5
d_call: .
clone_size: .
v_call: TRBV13
cdr3_nt: TGTGCCAGCAGCGTTACCGGAGGAACGGAGACCCAGTACTTC
cdr3_aa: CASSVTGGTETQYF

j_call: TRBJ2-7
d_call: .
clone_size: few
v_call: TRBV5-3
cdr3_nt: TGTGCCAGAAGCTTTATCAGAATTTACGAGCAGTACTTC
cdr3_aa: CARSFIRIYEQYF

j_call: TRBJ1-1
d_call: TRBD1
clone_size: .
v_call: TRBV6-5
cdr3_nt: TGTGCCAGCAGGCCTCCGGGACAGGATGCGTCTGAAGCTTTCTTT
cdr3_aa: CASRPPGQDASEAFF

j_call: TRBJ2-2
d_call: TRBD1
clone_size: .
v_call: TRBV29-1
cdr3_nt: TGCAGCGTTGAAGAGGGGACAGGGACCGGGGAGCTGTTTTTT
cdr3_aa: CSVEEGTGTGELFF

j_call: TRBJ2-7
d_call: TRBD1
clone_size: .
v_call: TRBV6-2/TRBV6-3
cdr3_nt: TGTGCCAGCAGTTACGAGGGGGCTGGGTCCTACGAGCAGTACTTC
cdr3_aa: CASSYEGAGSYEQYF